Listed here is a single T cell receptor beta chain. Its antigen is unidentified. The record originates from a study of radiotherapy plus CTLA-4 blockade in lung cancer. Study-wide context: The study recorded objective responses in 18% of patients and disease control in 25% to 35%.

Study results and limitations: In blood, early T cell clone dynamics reportedly predicted response best, together with interferon-beta.

Trimming removed 5 bases at V and 8 bases at J, with 6 bases between. The length of the CDR3 is 11 residues. Per the germline V gene, CDR1 is MNHNY and CDR2 is SVGAGI (reference sequence). The data were produced by immunoSEQ multiplex PCR, yet TCRdb's version contains in-frame clones alone and is incomplete. The sample has 55,000 to 85,000 clones; more than 70% are singletons. Alongside CTLA-4 blockade with ipilimumab, patients with chemo-refractory metastatic non-small-cell lung cancer received focal radiation. The material sequenced was peripheral blood, taken from a patient treated with radiotherapy plus ipilimumab. The TCR comes from a human donor with non-small cell lung cancer whose response to radiotherapy plus ipilimumab could not be evaluated. Some clones in this sample may be carry-over from other donors' samples. The V call is TRBV6-6, the J call TRBJ1-4; tentative D call: TRBD1 (5 bases). DNA for the CDR3: TGTGCCAGCAGTAGGGGAGAAAAACTGTTTTTT. Translating gives CASSRGEKLFF.